Listed below are T cell receptor beta chains from one sample, sequenced in a study of T cells in Graves' hyperthyroidism and ophthalmopathy. Each CDR3 protein is one row after TCRdb ran MiXCR on the multiplex PCR reads. Of more than 250,000 distinct CDR3 sequences listed, roughly 15% are singletons. Sample: blood. These receptors originate from a woman aged 45 to 65 with Graves' hyperthyroidism that later progressed to Graves' ophthalmopathy. CDR3s include the opening cysteine and the closing phenylalanine or tryptophan. D genes are given only for firm matches. Rows may omit the clone size; those that give it use once, few, many or a size class.

V: TRBV6-1
D: -
size: many
J: TRBJ1-5
CDR3: CASRQGRSNQPQHF
DNA: TGTGCCAGCAGACAAGGACGGTCCAATCAGCCCCAGCATTTT

V: TRBV24-1
D: TRBD1
size: many
J: TRBJ2-2
CDR3: CATRTGTGNTGELFF
DNA: TGTGCCACCCGGACCGGGACAGGGAACACCGGGGAGCTGTTTTTT

V: TRBV6-5
D: TRBD1
size: many
J: TRBJ1-6
CDR3: CASSYPLRGQGDSPLHF
DNA: TGTGCCAGCAGTTACCCGCTGAGGGGACAGGGCGATTCACCCCTCCACTTT

V: TRBV9
D: -
size: -
J: TRBJ2-7
CDR3: CASSDQLGGSEQYF
DNA: TGTGCCAGCAGCGATCAGTTGGGAGGCTCCGAGCAGTACTTC

V: TRBV28
D: -
size: -
J: TRBJ1-3
CDR3: CASSLSSQVLSGNTIYF
DNA: TGTGCCAGCAGTTTAAGTTCTCAGGTACTCTCTGGAAACACCATATATTTT

V: TRBV13
D: -
size: -
J: TRBJ1-2
CDR3: CASSLGGHGYTF
DNA: TGTGCCAGCAGCCTCGGTGGTCATGGCTACACCTTC

V: TRBV15
D: TRBD1
size: -
J: TRBJ2-7
CDR3: CATSGRTGGYEQYF
DNA: TGTGCCACCAGCGGTCGGACAGGCGGGTACGAGCAGTACTTC

V: TRBV19
D: -
size: -
J: TRBJ2-3
CDR3: CASSLSPLDSRITDTQYF
DNA: TGTGCCAGTAGTCTGTCCCCTCTGGACAGCAGAATCACAGATACGCAGTATTTT

V: TRBV20-1
D: TRBD1
size: -
J: TRBJ2-2
CDR3: CSATGTGRGTGELFF
DNA: TGCAGTGCTACCGGGACAGGGCGGGGGACCGGGGAGCTATTTTTT

V: TRBV10-3
D: -
size: -
J: TRBJ2-3
CDR3: CATRMGGTDTQYF
DNA: TGTGCCACCCGGATGGGGGGCACAGATACGCAGTATTTT

V: TRBV11-2
D: TRBD1
size: many
J: TRBJ2-1
CDR3: CASSPGTGDPFF
DNA: TGTGCCAGCAGTCCCGGGACAGGGGATCCGTTCTTC

V: TRBV12-3/TRBV12-4
D: -
size: few
J: TRBJ2-2
CDR3: CASSLDHRELFF
DNA: TGTGCCAGCAGTTTAGATCATCGGGAGCTGTTTTTT

V: TRBV5-1
D: TRBD2
size: many
J: TRBJ2-2
CDR3: CASSLIGLAEITGELFF
DNA: TGCGCCAGCAGCTTGATTGGGCTAGCGGAGATTACCGGGGAGCTGTTTTTT

V: TRBV28
D: -
size: many
J: TRBJ2-1
CDR3: CASSVSPSARAYNEQFF
DNA: TGTGCCAGCAGTGTCTCTCCTAGCGCACGGGCCTACAATGAGCAGTTCTTC

V: TRBV19
D: TRBD2
size: -
J: TRBJ2-7
CDR3: CASSTGLAGEQYF
DNA: TGTGCCAGTAGTACGGGACTAGCGGGGGAGCAGTACTTC

V: TRBV6-1
D: -
size: few
J: TRBJ1-4
CDR3: CASSEIGGSDEKLFF
DNA: TGTGCCAGCAGTGAAATCGGGGGAAGTGACGAAAAACTGTTTTTT

V: TRBV12-3/TRBV12-4
D: -
size: many
J: TRBJ1-3
CDR3: CASTRGGGSGNTIYF
DNA: TGTGCCAGCACTAGGGGCGGGGGCTCTGGAAACACCATATATTTT

V: TRBV28
D: TRBD2
size: many
J: TRBJ2-3
CDR3: CASSFPGTSGRTDTQYF
DNA: TGTGCCAGCAGTTTCCCTGGGACTAGCGGGAGGACAGATACGCAGTATTTT

V: TRBV28
D: TRBD1
size: many
J: TRBJ2-7
CDR3: CASSLGTGAYEQYF
DNA: TGTGCCAGCAGTCTCGGGACAGGGGCCTACGAGCAGTACTTC

V: TRBV18
D: -
size: few
J: TRBJ1-1
CDR3: CASSPPGGSTEAFF
DNA: TGTGCCAGCTCACCACCTGGCGGGTCCACTGAAGCTTTCTTT

V: TRBV20-1
D: -
size: few
J: TRBJ1-2
CDR3: CSANRGQIMNGYTF
DNA: TGCAGTGCTAATCGAGGACAAATAATGAATGGCTACACCTTC

V: TRBV6-1
D: TRBD2
size: many
J: TRBJ2-2
CDR3: CASSPAGGPGGELFF
DNA: TGTGCCAGCAGCCCAGCGGGAGGGCCCGGCGGGGAGCTGTTTTTT

V: TRBV24-1
D: -
size: few
J: TRBJ2-1
CDR3: CATSDFDVGDGNEQFF
DNA: TGTGCCACCAGTGATTTTGACGTTGGGGATGGCAATGAGCAGTTCTTC

V: TRBV9
D: -
size: -
J: TRBJ2-3
CDR3: CASSVDGPGSTDTQYF
DNA: TGTGCCAGCAGCGTAGATGGACCCGGTAGCACAGATACGCAGTATTTT

V: TRBV5-1
D: -
size: many
J: TRBJ2-7
CDR3: CASSLDAWTRIEQYF
DNA: TGCGCCAGCAGCTTGGACGCGTGGACGAGAATCGAGCAGTACTTC

V: TRBV6-2/TRBV6-3
D: TRBD1
size: -
J: TRBJ1-2
CDR3: CASSSSPRDRIYGYTF
DNA: TGTGCCAGCAGTTCCTCACCGAGGGACAGGATCTATGGCTACACCTTC

V: TRBV6-5
D: -
size: -
J: TRBJ2-2
CDR3: CASSYDYQNTGELFF
DNA: TGTGCCAGCAGTTACGACTACCAGAACACCGGGGAGCTGTTTTTT

V: TRBV5-6
D: TRBD2
size: few
J: TRBJ2-3
CDR3: CASSLEGLAPLGTDTQYF
DNA: TGTGCCAGCAGCTTGGAGGGACTAGCTCCCTTGGGCACAGATACGCAGTATTTT

V: TRBV19
D: -
size: -
J: TRBJ2-5
CDR3: CASSINGGETQYF
DNA: TGTGCCAGTAGTATTAACGGTGGTGAGACCCAGTACTTC

V: TRBV6-2/TRBV6-3
D: TRBD1
size: -
J: TRBJ2-7
CDR3: CASSYRGQGAYEQYF
DNA: TGTGCCAGCAGTTACCGGGGACAGGGGGCTTACGAGCAGTACTTC

V: TRBV12-3/TRBV12-4
D: -
size: -
J: TRBJ2-3
CDR3: CASSFSRAPDTQYF
DNA: TGTGCCAGCAGTTTCTCCAGGGCTCCAGATACGCAGTATTTT

V: TRBV20-1
D: TRBD2
size: few
J: TRBJ2-7
CDR3: CSARDLAGGPKQYF
DNA: TGCAGTGCTAGAGATTTGGCGGGAGGGCCAAAGCAGTACTTC

V: TRBV2
D: -
size: many
J: TRBJ2-7
CDR3: CASRHDTNYEQYF
DNA: TGTGCCAGCAGGCACGACACAAACTACGAGCAGTACTTC

V: TRBV7-9
D: TRBD2
size: -
J: TRBJ2-5
CDR3: CASSTRTSGAQETQYF
DNA: TGTGCCAGCAGCACACGGACTAGTGGAGCCCAAGAGACCCAGTACTTC

V: TRBV7-9
D: -
size: many
J: TRBJ2-3
CDR3: CASSALLSDTQYF
DNA: TGTGCCAGCAGCGCACTCCTTTCAGATACGCAGTATTTT

V: TRBV2
D: -
size: many
J: TRBJ2-1
CDR3: CASRRGEQFF
DNA: TGTGCCAGCAGGAGGGGAGAGCAGTTCTTC

V: TRBV9
D: -
size: -
J: TRBJ2-1
CDR3: CASSVGPLYNEQFF
DNA: TGTGCCAGCAGCGTAGGCCCTCTTTACAATGAGCAGTTCTTC

V: TRBV30
D: -
size: many
J: TRBJ2-1
CDR3: CAWSTPGDRPYNEQFF
DNA: TGTGCCTGGAGTACCCCCGGGGACCGCCCCTACAATGAGCAGTTCTTC

V: TRBV24-1
D: -
size: many
J: TRBJ2-1
CDR3: CATGGGLGSYNEQFF
DNA: TGTGCCACCGGAGGGGGGCTAGGCTCCTACAATGAGCAGTTCTTC

V: TRBV5-1
D: TRBD1
size: -
J: TRBJ1-3
CDR3: CASSWGTGVGNTIYF
DNA: TGTGCCAGCAGCTGGGGGACAGGGGTTGGAAACACCATATATTTT

V: TRBV29-1
D: TRBD2
size: many
J: TRBJ2-2
CDR3: CSVTSGAITGELFF
DNA: TGCAGCGTTACTAGCGGGGCTATAACCGGGGAGCTGTTTTTT

V: TRBV7-2
D: TRBD2
size: many
J: TRBJ2-1
CDR3: CASSPGVGTNYNEQFF
DNA: TGTGCCAGCAGCCCCGGTGTGGGGACTAACTACAATGAGCAGTTCTTC

V: TRBV29-1
D: -
size: few
J: TRBJ1-2
CDR3: CSVEDGAAGYTF
DNA: TGCAGCGTTGAAGACGGGGCTGCTGGCTACACCTTC